The 21 T cell receptor beta chains below were found in one sample sequenced in a study of T cell responses to AZD1222 COVID-19 vaccine. The method was immunoSEQ multiplex PCR; TCRdb's version includes in-frame clones alone and lacks a portion of them. The sample carries approximately 80,000 clones, over 75% recorded once. The source was peripheral blood, collected 28 days after the second AZD1222 dose. The source is an adult who received the AZD1222 COVID-19 vaccine.

This rearrangement joins TRBV28 to TRBJ2-2; a weak D match, TRBD1 (5 bases). Germline CDR1 reads MDHEN; CDR2 reads SYDVKM. The length of the CDR3 is 14 residues. V lost 8 bases and J lost 5, with 15 bases in between. The CDR3 bases are TGTGCCAGCCGACAGTTATTGGAGACCGGGGAGCTGTTTTTT. Translation gives CASRQLLETGELFF. The entire variable domain, with the rest obtained from reference TRBV28 and TRBJ2-2, is as follows: DVKVTQSSRYLVKRTGEKVFLECVQDMDHENMFWYRQDPGLGLRLIYFSYDVKMKEKGDIPEGYSVSREKKERFSLILESASTNQTSMYLCASRQLLETGELFFGEGSRLTVL.

This chain uses TRBV28 with TRBJ1-2; possible D gene TRBD1, 6 bases. CDR3 size: 13 residues. The V gene's germline CDR1 is MDHEN and CDR2 SYDVKM. V was cut by 5 bases and J by 4 bases, with 11 bases left in between. The CDR3 coding sequence is TGTGCCAGCAGTCTGGACAGAATCTATGGCTACACCTTC. Protein: CASSLDRIYGYTF.

The V call is TRBV7-9, the J call TRBJ2-7; no firm D call. V lost 5 bases and J lost 0, with 8 bases in between. The germline V gene encodes CDR1 SEHNR and CDR2 FQNEAQ (reference sequence). The length of the CDR3 is 13 residues. CDR3 amino acids: CASSTTASYEQYF. As DNA, the CDR3 is TGTGCCAGCAGCACTACGGCCTCCTACGAGCAGTACTTC.

This clone is a singleton in its sample. The chain is built from TRBV28 and TRBJ2-3, with D maybe TRBD2 (5 bases). The CDR3 is 11 residues long. Germline CDR1 reads MDHEN; CDR2 reads SYDVKM. Trimming stripped 10 bases from V and 8 bases from J, with 13 bases between. CDR3 sequence reads: CAILELGTQYF. The CDR3 DNA reads TGTGCCATACTAGAGTTAGGTACGCAGTATTTT.

The chain uses TRBV9 and TRBJ1-2; no clear D. Germline CDR1 SGDLS, CDR2 YYNGEE. Trimming took 0 bases from V and 11 from J, leaving 20 bases between them. The CDR3 is made up of 15 amino acids. The CDR3 sequence is CASSVEIGPLIGYTF. The CDR3 region has the DNA TGTGCCAGCAGCGTAGAGATAGGCCCGTTAATCGGGTACACCTTC.

V is TRBV12-1 and J is TRBJ2-3. TRBV12-1 corresponds to a pseudogene. This CDR3 has 14 residues. CDR3 sequence (DNA): TGTGCCAGCAGCCGAGATCCGCACAAAAATACGCAGTATTTT. It codes for CASSRDPHKNTQYF.

The chain uses TRBV7-2 and TRBJ1-2; TRBD1 aligns across 8 bases. V shed 1 base and J 3 bases; nucleotides not matched to a gene: 7. The CDR3 is 16 amino acids. Germline assignment: CDR1 SGHTA and CDR2 FQGNSA. Here the CDR3 DNA reads TGTGCCAGCAGCTTAGGGGGACAGGATTTCCACTATGGCTACACCTTC. As protein: CASSLGGQDFHYGYTF.

The chain has TRBV21-1 and TRBJ1-2; the table's D gene call, TRBD1, was not cross checked with the DNA. TRBV21-1 is reported as a pseudogene. The length of the CDR3 is 15 residues. CDR3 amino acids: CASTATVVCNYGYTF. CDR3 nucleotides: TGTGCCAGCACAGCGACAGTCGTCTGTAACTATGGCTACACCTTC.

This chain links TRBV7-8 with TRBJ2-1; no firm D call. V gave up 2 bases and J gave up 0 bases, with 8 bases separating them. The germline V gene has CDR1 SGHVS and CDR2 FQNEAQ. The length of the CDR3 is 15 residues. The CDR3 DNA is TGTGCCAGCAGCTTATCTGTGAGCTCCTACAATGAGCAGTTCTTC. It codes for CASSLSVSSYNEQFF.

This sequence joins TRBV19 and TRBJ2-5; unclear D gene. CDR1 and CDR2 from the germline V gene are LNHDA and SQIVND (reference sequence). V gave up 2 bases and J gave up 7 bases, with 11 bases separating them. This CDR3 is 13 amino acids long. In DNA form, the CDR3 reads TGTGCCAGTAGTATAAATGTCGATGGGACCCAGTACTTC. Its translation: CASSINVDGTQYF.

The J gene is TRBJ1-2, the V gene TRBV4-2; D call uncertain. The CDR3 totals 17 residues. V was trimmed by 0 bases and J by 3 bases, leaving 17 bases between them. Germline assignment: CDR1 LGHNA and CDR2 YNFKEQ. The CDR3, as DNA: TGTGCCAGCAGCCAAGAGCGGGGATCGGCCCTTGACTATGGCTACACCTTC. Encoded protein: CASSQERGSALDYGYTF.

This rearrangement joins TRBV28 to TRBJ2-1, with D possibly matching TRBD1 (5 bases). The CDR3 is 14 residues long. Trimming cost V 7 bases and J 0 bases, with 10 bases left between them. CDR1 and CDR2 from the germline V gene are MDHEN and SYDVKM. The CDR3 spells CASITDSSYNEQFF. The CDR3 nucleotides are TGTGCCAGCATCACCGACAGCTCCTACAATGAGCAGTTCTTC.

J is TRBJ2-1 and V is TRBV18; 10 positions agree with TRBD2. CDR1 and CDR2 (germline): KGHSH, LQKENI. This CDR3 is 14 amino acids long. V dropped 3 bases and J dropped 7; count of bases not matched to a gene: 3. CDR3: CASSPSGGRNEQFF. CDR3 nucleotides: TGTGCCAGCTCACCTAGCGGGGGGAGAAATGAGCAGTTCTTC.

This chain links TRBV5-4 with TRBJ2-1, with 7 bases fitting TRBD2. The CDR3 consists of 14 residues. The V and J ends lost 3 bases and 5 bases, in that order; junction bases with no gene match: 5. CDR1 is SGHNT, CDR2 YYREEE, per germline (reference sequence). CDR3 amino acids: CASSWGLRDNEQFF. The CDR3 nucleotides read TGTGCCAGCAGCTGGGGACTACGCGACAATGAGCAGTTCTTC.

The chain combines TRBV14 with TRBJ2-5, with 10 bases identical to TRBD2. The J segment lost 2 bases and the V segment lost 0 bases, leaving 6 bases of the junction unmatched. The V gene's germline CDR1 is SGHDN and CDR2 FVKESK. This CDR3 spans 17 amino acids. DNA for the CDR3: TGTGCCAGCAGCCAAGATGAACTAGCGGGGTGGCAAGAGACCCAGTACTTC. Encoded protein: CASSQDELAGWQETQYF.

The J gene is TRBJ2-7, the V gene TRBV6-5; TRBD2 matches at 12 bases. The germline V gene has CDR1 MNHEY and CDR2 SVGAGI. V dropped 6 bases and J dropped 4; count of bases not matched to a gene: 4. The CDR3 length is 14 residues. The CDR3 is CASRTGTSGYEQYF. CDR3 sequence (DNA): TGTGCCAGCAGAACCGGGACTAGCGGGTACGAGCAGTACTTC.

This clone has only one observation. V gene TRBV10-2 combines with J gene TRBJ1-2, with no clear D. CDR3 length: 12 residues. V shed 4 bases and J shed 5 bases, with 8 bases lying between them. The V gene's germline CDR1 is WSHSY and CDR2 SAAADI. The CDR3 protein is CASSAGEYGYTF. Written as DNA, the CDR3 is TGCGCCAGCAGTGCCGGGGAATATGGCTACACCTTC.

This chain uses TRBV19 with TRBJ1-3, with 9 nucleotides matching TRBD1. Germline V CDR1 and CDR2: LNHDA, SQIVND (reference sequence). Trimming cost V 5 bases and J 0 bases; bases outside gene matches: 17. CDR3 size: 20 residues. In DNA form, the CDR3 reads TGTGCCAGTAGTGCACGGGACAGGGAGACGAGTGGCCCCTCTGGAAACACCATATATTTT. Protein product: CASSARDRETSGPSGNTIYF.

The chain carries TRBV19 and TRBJ1-1; TRBD1 matches at 7 bases. V lost 6 bases, J lost 2 bases, and 6 bases stayed unmatched. Per germline, CDR1 LNHDA and CDR2 SQIVND (reference sequence). The CDR3 has 14 residues. CDR3 loop: CASRHGTVNTEAFF. The CDR3 coding sequence is TGTGCCAGTAGACACGGGACAGTAAACACTGAAGCTTTCTTT.

By proportion, this clone is large. One junction end does not reproduce the germline sequence, and a read error may be involved. The V and J genes are TRBV27 and TRBJ2-7, with a possible D match to TRBD1 (5 bases). The CDR3 covers 14 residues. Germline CDR1 is MNHEY and CDR2 is SMNVEV (reference sequence). Written as DNA, the CDR3 is TGTGCCAGCAGTTTATCATTGACAGACTTAACGCGGTTTTTC. This gives the protein CASSLSLTDLTRFF.

The chain recombines TRBV20-1 with TRBJ1-5, with D unclear. The ends were cut back, 3 bases at V and 5 bases at J, with 5 bases in the middle. Germline CDR1 is DFQATT and CDR2 is SNEGSKA (reference sequence). This CDR3 contains 11 residues. CDR3 region: CSARVDQPQHF. The CDR3 DNA is TGCAGTGCTAGGGTTGATCAGCCCCAGCATTTT.